The entry below gives a single TCR beta chain sequence along with its context. The data originate from a study of T cells in Graves' hyperthyroidism and ophthalmopathy. CDR3 size: 16 residues. V gave up 4 bases and J gave up 2 bases, with 15 bases separating them. Germline V lookup: CDR1 SGDLS, CDR2 YYNGEE. From RNA transcripts, TCR beta CDR3 regions were amplified. HTBI primers were used for first-round RT-PCR of the TCR CDR3. TCRdb re-called the multiplex PCR reads through MiXCR, storing one row per CDR3 protein. The sample lists 600,000 or so distinct CDR3 sequences; just over 45% were seen once. The rearrangement links TRBV9 to TRBJ2-2; a possible D gene is TRBD2 (7 bases). The specimen sequenced was peripheral blood or thyroid tissue (not recorded which). This sequence originates from a woman aged 18-35 years with Graves' hyperthyroidism. The CDR3 DNA reads TGTGCCAGCAGCTATGGGGGCGGGGGAAACACCGGGGAGCTGTTTTTT. Translated: CASSYGGGGNTGELFF.